This TCR beta chain derives from a study of cytotoxic CD8 clonotypes in ibrutinib-treated CLL. About the research overall: There were about 11 relapsed/refractory patients and about 15 treatment-naive patients, and around 18 were IGHV unmutated. Responses: about 25 partial, 2 complete; after median roughly 68 months, about 15 stayed remitted, some 12 progressed. Sequencing produced an average of 255,043 productive templates and 85,000 to 100,000 productive rearrangements per sample.

CDR1 is SQVTM, CDR2 ANQGSEA, per germline. V lost 5 bases and J lost 0, with 7 bases in between. The CDR3 covers 12 residues. A 1 in 200,000 to 1 in 1 million T cell depth was the sequencing target. Here immunoSEQ multiplex PCR was the method, and the copy in TCRdb shows in-frame clones only, minus some. This table holds approximately 92,000 clones, roughly three quarters found once. The chain combines TRBV29-1 with TRBJ1-2; D not resolved. The specimen was PBMCs, collected after 24 months of ibrutinib treatment. The TCR comes from a human donor with chronic lymphocytic leukemia. CDR3 protein: CSVRTTNYGYTF. DNA of the CDR3: TGCAGCGTTAGGACGACTAACTATGGCTACACCTTC.